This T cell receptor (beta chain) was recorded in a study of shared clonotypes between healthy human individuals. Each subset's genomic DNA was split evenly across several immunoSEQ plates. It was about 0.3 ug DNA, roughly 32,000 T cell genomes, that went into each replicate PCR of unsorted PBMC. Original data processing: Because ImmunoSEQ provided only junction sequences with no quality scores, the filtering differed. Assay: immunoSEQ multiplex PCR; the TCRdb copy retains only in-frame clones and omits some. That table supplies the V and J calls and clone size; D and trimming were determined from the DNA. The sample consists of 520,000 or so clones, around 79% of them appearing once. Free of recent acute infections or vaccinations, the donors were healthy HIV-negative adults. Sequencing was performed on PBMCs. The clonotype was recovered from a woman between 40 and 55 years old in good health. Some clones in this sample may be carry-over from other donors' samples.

Here the CDR3 DNA reads TGTGCCAGCTCACCGACCCCCCCGGAGCAGTTCTTC. The encoded protein is CASSPTPPEQFF. The chain combines TRBV18 with TRBJ2-1, with unresolved D. V lost 3 bases, J lost 10 bases, and 10 bases lay in between. The CDR3 is 12 amino acids. Per germline, CDR1 KGHSH and CDR2 LQKENI.